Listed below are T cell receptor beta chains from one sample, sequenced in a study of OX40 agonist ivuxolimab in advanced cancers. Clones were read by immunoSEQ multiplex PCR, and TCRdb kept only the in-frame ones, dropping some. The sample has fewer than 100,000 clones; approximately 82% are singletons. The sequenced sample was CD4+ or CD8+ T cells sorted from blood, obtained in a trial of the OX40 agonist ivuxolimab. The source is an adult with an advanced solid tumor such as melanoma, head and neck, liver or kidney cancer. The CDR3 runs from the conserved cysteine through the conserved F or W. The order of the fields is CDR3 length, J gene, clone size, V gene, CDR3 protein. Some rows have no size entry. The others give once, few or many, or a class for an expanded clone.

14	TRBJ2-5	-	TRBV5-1	CASTGGGFQETQYF
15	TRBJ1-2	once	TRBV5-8	CASSLQTQGTGGYTF
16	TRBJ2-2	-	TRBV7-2	CASSLGQGGGTGELFF
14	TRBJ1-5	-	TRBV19	CASSISQGSQPQHF
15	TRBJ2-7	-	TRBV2	CASSAGTGVAYEQYF
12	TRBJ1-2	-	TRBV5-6	CASRQGQAGYTF
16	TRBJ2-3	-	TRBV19	CASSKGTGASTDTQYF
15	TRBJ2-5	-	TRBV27	CASSGGTSGQETQYF
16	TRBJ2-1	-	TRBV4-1	CASSRERGAGGNEQFF
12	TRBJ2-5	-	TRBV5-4	CASSWTGGVQYF
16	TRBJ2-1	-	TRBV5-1	CASSPTGTDTYNEQFF
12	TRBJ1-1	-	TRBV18	CASSPTLVEAFF
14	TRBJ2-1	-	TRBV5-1	CASSLGQGHNEQFF
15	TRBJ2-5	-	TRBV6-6	CASSYSGGNQETQYF
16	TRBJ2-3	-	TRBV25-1	CASSDRDSKGTDTQYF
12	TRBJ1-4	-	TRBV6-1	CASSETNEKLFF
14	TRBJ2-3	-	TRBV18	CASSQTYSTDTQYF